Listed here is a single TCR beta chain. The antigen remains unidentified. At the Johns Hopkins FTIC core, DNA taken from cultured CD4+ T cells was sequenced by way of the Oncomine TCR Beta short-read assay. TCRdb re-called the PCR reads with MiXCR, one entry per CDR3 protein. The repertoire holds approximately 3,000 distinct CDR3 sequences, with approximately 32% as singletons. This specimen belongs to a study of vaccination and CD4 T cells after COVID-19. The sample's treatment: roughly ten-day PBMC culture with coronavirus spike peptide pools or control peptides (ViraFEST assay). The ends were cut back, 3 bases at V and 5 bases at J, with 18 bases in the middle. The CDR3 totals 16 residues.

Sequences were obtained from CD4+ T cells from blood, cultured in vitro. The receptor's source is a human donor who had recovered from COVID-19. The V gene is TRBV12-3 or TRBV12-4, the J gene TRBJ2-3; D is perhaps TRBD2 (6 bases). The CDR3 loop is CASSFYGRGGRDTQYF. CDR3 DNA: TGTGCCAGCAGTTTCTACGGTAGGGGAGGTCGAGATACGCAGTATTTT.